These T cell receptor beta chains were read from a single sample in a study of beta chain features in type 1 diabetes. Measured with immunoSEQ multiplex PCR; TCRdb has only the in-frame clones, and not every one. The table lists roughly 100,000 clones, approximately 30% of them singletons, with 0.53% in the top ten. The sequenced sample was central memory CD4+ T cells from blood. The receptor set was obtained from a woman between 18 and 29 years old with type 1 diabetes. CDR3s include the opening cysteine and the closing phenylalanine or tryptophan. The order of the fields is J gene, D gene, V gene, clone size, CDR3 DNA, CDR3 protein. A D gene is named only where the DNA matches it firmly. Size tells how often a clone was seen (once, few, many) or the class of an expanded clone, and some rows leave it out.

>TRBJ1-5|-|TRBV28|-
TGTGCCAGCAGATCCGCCGGCAGGGCCGACAATCAGCCCCAGCATTTT
CASRSAGRADNQPQHF
>TRBJ2-1|-|TRBV20-1|-
TGCAGTGCTAGTCGAGGCAATGAGCAGTTCTTC
CSASRGNEQFF
>TRBJ2-1|-|TRBV27|-
TGTGCCAGCAGTTCCATAGCTGGAGGGAAAAGTGAGCAGTTCTTC
CASSSIAGGKSEQFF
>TRBJ2-5|TRBD1|TRBV6-1|-
TGTGCCAGCAATAAACAGGGGGCGAAAGAGACCCAGTACTTC
CASNKQGAKETQYF
>TRBJ1-1|TRBD1|TRBV19|-
TGTGCCAGTAATCAGGGACAGAATAGAATGAACACTGAAGCTTTCTTT
CASNQGQNRMNTEAFF
>TRBJ2-7|-|TRBV5-4|-
TGTGCCAGCAGCCCGGACTTGTCCTACGAGCAGTACTTC
CASSPDLSYEQYF
>TRBJ2-1|-|TRBV10-3|-
TGTGCCATCAACGTCGGCAATGAGCAGTTCTTC
CAINVGNEQFF
>TRBJ2-1|TRBD2|TRBV7-9|few
TGTGCCAGCAGCCCGAGCGGGAGGGCCATTAATGAGCAGTTCTTC
CASSPSGRAINEQFF
>TRBJ2-1|-|TRBV9|-
TGTGCCAGCAGCCTCAGACTGGGCTACAATGAGCAGTTCTTC
CASSLRLGYNEQFF
>TRBJ2-1|TRBD1|TRBV7-2|-
TGTGCCAGCAGACTCGACAGGGGGCCGAATGAGCAGTTCTTC
CASRLDRGPNEQFF
>TRBJ2-1|TRBD2|TRBV29-1|many
TGCAGCGTTGAATCTAGCGGGAGTCTTATAGATGAGCAGTTCTTC
CSVESSGSLIDEQFF
>TRBJ2-1|-|TRBV29-1|-
TGCAGCGTTTCAAACGGTCTCCTCTCCTACAATGAGCAGTTCTTC
CSVSNGLLSYNEQFF
>TRBJ2-4|-|TRBV11-2|few
TGTGCCAGCAGATACAGTGCCACCCACTTCCACATTCAGTACTTC
CASRYSATHFHIQYF
>TRBJ2-1|TRBD2|TRBV5-5|-
TGTGCCAGCAGCTTAATGGCGGGAGTCGGCAATGAGCAGTTCTTC
CASSLMAGVGNEQFF
>TRBJ2-1|-|TRBV4-3|-
TGCGCCAGCAGCCAAGATTATAAACTGCCTAATGAGCAGTTCTTC
CASSQDYKLPNEQFF
>TRBJ2-3|TRBD1|TRBV2|few
TGTGCCAGCAGTGAAAGGACAGGGTTAACAGATACGCAGTATTTT
CASSERTGLTDTQYF
>TRBJ1-5|TRBD1|TRBV19|-
TGTGCCAGTAGTATAGGCACAGGGGGCGACCAGCCCCAGCATTTT
CASSIGTGGDQPQHF
>TRBJ1-1|-|TRBV19|many
TGTGCCAGTAGTGAAAACATGAACACTGAAGCTTTCTTT
CASSENMNTEAFF
>TRBJ2-1|TRBD2|TRBV29-1|-
TGCAGCGTTGAAAGGACTAGCGGGATGGGCAATGAGCAGTTCTTC
CSVERTSGMGNEQFF
>TRBJ2-1|-|TRBV7-2|few
TGTGCCAGCGACAGTTACAATGAGCAGTTCTTC
CASDSYNEQFF
>TRBJ1-5|-|TRBV18|-
TGTGCCAGCTCACCATCCGGGACACCTTATAGCAATCAGCCCCAGCATTTT
CASSPSGTPYSNQPQHF
>TRBJ2-7|-|TRBV19|-
TGTGCCAGTATCTCCCCCCGCGAGCAGTACTTC
CASISPREQYF
>TRBJ2-7|TRBD2|TRBV6-1|few
TGTGCCAGCCGTTATTTAGCGGGAGATCGAGAGCAGTACTTC
CASRYLAGDREQYF
>TRBJ2-1|TRBD2|TRBV12-5|-
TGTGCTAGTGGTTTGCCGGGGACTAGCGGGAGGAATGAGCAGTTCTTC
CASGLPGTSGRNEQFF
>TRBJ1-1|TRBD1|TRBV7-3|-
TGTGCCAGCAGCTCAGGGGGCACTGAAGCTTTCTTT
CASSSGGTEAFF
>TRBJ2-1|TRBD1|TRBV2|-
TGTGCCAGCGGGATCACCGGGACAGGGGTGTACAATGAGCAGTTCTTC
CASGITGTGVYNEQFF
>TRBJ1-1|-|TRBV19|-
TGTGCCAGTAGAATACTCCGGACCGGGACAGAAGCTTTCTTT
CASRILRTGTEAFF
>TRBJ2-1|-|TRBV2|few
TGTGCCAGCAAGCGGCGGTACAATGAGCAGTTCTTC
CASKRRYNEQFF
>TRBJ1-2|-|TRBV5-1|few
TGCGCCAGCAGTGTGACAGTTAACTATGGCTACACCTTC
CASSVTVNYGYTF
>TRBJ2-5|TRBD1|TRBV15|few
TGTGCCACCAGCAGAGATCAGAGACAGGGAGAGACCCAGTACTTC
CATSRDQRQGETQYF
>TRBJ2-2|TRBD2|TRBV9|few
TGTGCCAGCAGCGTAGAACTAGCGACCGGGGAGCTGTTTTTT
CASSVELATGELFF
>TRBJ2-1|TRBD1|TRBV6-6|-
TGTGCCAGCAGTCTCAGACAGGGGGTGCCGATCTTC
CASSLRQGVPIF
>TRBJ1-1|-|TRBV7-2|few
TGTGCCAGCAGCTTAGCGGGCGGGGAATATAGGGAAGCTTTCTTT
CASSLAGGEYREAFF
>TRBJ1-1|-|TRBV18|few
TGTGCCAGCTCACCTCAGGGCGGAGAGAACACTGAAGCTTTCTTT
CASSPQGGENTEAFF
>TRBJ2-5|TRBD2|TRBV4-3|-
TGCGCCAGCAGCCAAGGCCGTAGCGGGGTGGAAACCCAGTACTTC
CASSQGRSGVETQYF
>TRBJ2-7|-|TRBV29-1|few
TGCAGCGTTGAGTTAGAGGTCAAGCAGTACTTC
CSVELEVKQYF
>TRBJ1-4|TRBD1|TRBV2|-
TGTGCCAGCAGTCGGGACAGGGGGTCAGATAATGAAAAACTGTTTTTT
CASSRDRGSDNEKLFF
>TRBJ2-1|TRBD2|TRBV4-3|few
TGCGCCAGCAGCCAGGGACTAGCGGTATACAATGAGCAGTTCTTC
CASSQGLAVYNEQFF
>TRBJ2-2|-|TRBV7-2|-
TGTGCCAGTACGGTCTCGGGCACCGGGGAGCTGTTTTTT
CASTVSGTGELFF
>TRBJ1-1|-|TRBV4-2|-
TGTGCCAGCAGCCAAGCAGGGGCGGGCACTGAAGCTTTCTTT
CASSQAGAGTEAFF
>TRBJ2-1|TRBD1|TRBV18|-
TGTGCCAGCTCACTACTACCGGGACAGGGTTATGGGAATGAGCAGTTCTTC
CASSLLPGQGYGNEQFF
>TRBJ1-1|-|TRBV6-5|few
TGTGCCAGCAGTCTCGACAGTGAAGCTTTCTTT
CASSLDSEAFF